Listed here are 26 T cell receptor beta chains from one sample, sequenced in a study of neurological immune-mediated disorders. MiXCR, applied by TCRdb to the 5' RACE reads, yields one record per CDR3 protein. The data hold 40,000 or so distinct CDR3 sequences, with 13% observed a single time. Described time point: longitudinal time-point 3. The sequencing input was PBMCs. All receptors derive from a young man in good health.

This clonotype was observed at least ten times. The rearrangement joins TRBV5-1 to TRBJ2-7; D uncertain. The CDR3 totals 16 residues. Germline V CDR1 and CDR2: SGHRS, YFSETQ. V was clipped by 6 bases and J by 0 bases, with 19 bases between them. For the CDR3, the DNA is TGCGCCAGCACCCCCGGCCCGCCGAGGAGCTCCTACGAGCAGTACTTC. It specifies CASTPGPPRSSYEQYF.

This clonotype was counted many times. This chain connects TRBV28 to TRBJ1-1; D is unclear. V was shortened by 8 bases and J by 5 bases, with 18 bases between the two germline ends. Germline V gene data show CDR1 as MDHEN and CDR2 as SYDVKM. CDR3 size: 14 residues. The CDR3 reads CASRIPGRITEAFF. CDR3 coding DNA: TGTGCCAGCCGGATTCCGGGTAGGATAACTGAAGCTTTCTTT. Supplemented by reference TRBV28 and TRBJ1-1, the full variable domain reads DVKVTQSSRYLVKRTGEKVFLECVQDMDHENMFWYRQDPGLGLRLIYFSYDVKMKEKGDIPEGYSVSREKKERFSLILESASTNQTSMYLCASRIPGRITEAFFGQGTRLTVV.

This clonotype was detected ten times or more. The chain combines TRBV3-1 with TRBJ1-5; D gene ambiguous. V lost 2 bases and J lost 6, with 11 bases in between. The CDR3 contains 14 residues. Germline-derived CDR1 and CDR2 are LGHDT and YNNKEL (reference sequence). The CDR3: CASSQNGWGQPQHF. In DNA form, the CDR3 reads TGTGCCAGCAGCCAAAACGGGTGGGGTCAGCCCCAGCATTTT.

This clonotype came up many times. The chain uses TRBV5-1 and TRBJ2-5, with 12 bases lining up with TRBD2. The length of the CDR3 is 15 residues. Germline-derived CDR1 and CDR2 are SGHRS and YFSETQ. Trimming removed 5 bases from V and 4 bases from J; junction bases left unmatched: 6. CDR3 DNA sequence: TGCGCCAGCAGTCCCCCTAGCGGGAGGGCAGAGACCCAGTACTTC. This codes for CASSPPSGRAETQYF.

This clonotype came up a few times. The rearrangement uses TRBV18 and TRBJ1-1, with TRBD1 as a possible D gene (5 bases). Germline values: CDR1 KGHSH, CDR2 LQKENI. The CDR3 totals 12 residues. Between the trimmed V and J ends, which lost 6 bases and 7 bases, there was a span of 12 bases. CDR3 sequence reads: CASSNEGFEAFF. The CDR3 nucleotides are TGTGCCAGCTCCAATGAGGGGTTTGAAGCTTTCTTT.

This clonotype appeared many times. V is TRBV6-2 or TRBV6-3 and J is TRBJ1-1; D gene ambiguous. This CDR3 contains 15 residues. Germline assignment: CDR1 MNHEY and CDR2 SVGEGT. V gave up 4 bases and J gave up 3 bases, with 15 bases separating them. CDR3 loop: CASSFRVKWDTEAFF. The CDR3, as DNA: TGTGCCAGCAGTTTCCGGGTTAAATGGGACACTGAAGCTTTCTTT.

This clonotype was recorded at least ten times. J is TRBJ2-5 and V is TRBV5-1, with D uncertain. This CDR3 spans 13 amino acids. Trimming removed 1 base from V and 5 bases from J, with 9 bases in between. CDR1 SGHRS and CDR2 YFSETQ come from the germline V gene. The CDR3 DNA is TGCGCCAGCAGCTTGAAAGGGTTGGAGACCCAGTACTTC. Translation gives CASSLKGLETQYF.

The chain combines TRBV7-6 with TRBJ1-1; no clear D. Germline loops: CDR1 SGHVS, CDR2 FNYEAQ. Trimming cost V 5 bases and J 1 base, with 14 bases left between them. The CDR3 sequence is 15 residues long. DNA for the CDR3: TGTGCCAGCAGCCCTGGGCAGTCTGGGAACACTGAAGCTTTCTTT. As protein: CASSPGQSGNTEAFF.

This clonotype was seen repeatedly, ten times or more. The chain has TRBV3-1 and TRBJ1-3; perhaps TRBD1 as D (5 bases). The V gene's germline CDR1 is LGHDT and CDR2 YNNKEL (reference sequence). The CDR3 sequence is 15 residues long. The V gene lost 0 bases and the J gene lost 5 bases, with 11 bases spanning the gap. The CDR3 DNA reads as TGTGCCAGCAGCCAAGAGGACACAGAGAGAAACACCATATATTTT. Translating gives CASSQEDTERNTIYF.

This clonotype came up many times. V is TRBV20-1 and J is TRBJ2-3; the D call may be TRBD1 or TRBD2 (6 bases each). Trimming cost V 0 bases and J 5 bases, with 18 bases left between them. The germline V gene has CDR1 DFQATT and CDR2 SNEGSKA (reference sequence). The CDR3 is made up of 16 amino acids. CDR3 loop: CSARDGGRPLGDTQYF. Written as DNA, the CDR3 is TGCAGTGCTAGAGATGGGGGGCGGCCCCTGGGAGATACGCAGTATTTT.

This clonotype is classed as large. This chain joins TRBV18 and TRBJ2-7; D is tentatively TRBD1 or TRBD2 (7 bases each). With 1 base removed from V and 4 bases from J, the gap between germline ends came to 14 bases. The CDR3 runs 15 residues. Looked up from germline, CDR1 is KGHSH and CDR2 is LQKENI. The CDR3 DNA is TGTGCCAGCTCACCACAAGCAGGGGGGGAATACGAGCAGTACTTC. Protein: CASSPQAGGEYEQYF.

This clonotype was seen many times. The genes are TRBV12-3 or TRBV12-4 and TRBJ2-1; D may be TRBD1 or TRBD2 (5 bases each). The CDR3 runs to 16 residues. V was pared by 5 bases and J by 0 bases, with 14 bases between. Here the CDR3 reads CASSPPGRRSYNEQFF. The CDR3 DNA reads as TGTGCCAGCAGTCCCCCGGGACGCCGCTCCTACAATGAGCAGTTCTTC.

This clonotype was seen repeatedly, ten times or more. The chain combines TRBV5-5 with TRBJ1-1; D gene unclear. V lost 4 bases, J lost 1 base, and 11 bases lay in between. This CDR3 contains 14 residues. The V gene's germline CDR1 is SGHKS and CDR2 YYEKEE (reference sequence). CDR3 amino acids: CASSIRHGNTEAFF. The DNA for the CDR3 is TGTGCCAGCAGCATACGACATGGGAACACTGAAGCTTTCTTT. Combining the CDR3 with reference TRBV5-5 and TRBJ1-1 gives the whole variable domain DAGVTQSPTHLIKTRGQQVTLRCSPISGHKSVSWYQQVLGQGPQFIFQYYEKEERGRGNFPDRFSARQFPNYSSELNVNALLLGDSALYLCASSIRHGNTEAFFGQGTRLTVV.

At least ten counts were recorded for this clonotype. J is TRBJ2-1 and V is TRBV29-1; 7 nucleotides line up with TRBD2. Germline CDR1 is SQVTM and CDR2 is ANQGSEA. The CDR3 runs 15 residues. J gave up 1 base and V 1 base, and 4 bases lay outside the gene matches. The CDR3 DNA sequence: TGCAGCGTTGAAGGTTTTAGCGGGTCCTACAATGAGCAGTTCTTC. Protein sequence: CSVEGFSGSYNEQFF.

The chain links TRBV18 to TRBJ2-5, with D perhaps being TRBD1 or TRBD2 (5 bases each). CDR1 and CDR2 from the germline V gene are KGHSH and LQKENI. The CDR3 is made up of 13 amino acids. Deletions cut 4 bases from V and 4 bases from J, with 10 bases between. The CDR3 sequence: CASSRDRRETQYF. DNA for the CDR3: TGTGCCAGCTCACGGGACCGAAGAGAGACCCAGTACTTC.

The table lists this clonotype with many counts. V usage is TRBV29-1 and J usage is TRBJ2-2; D remains unclear. The V end was cut by 6 bases, the J end by 1 base, with 3 bases between. The germline V gene encodes CDR1 SQVTM and CDR2 ANQGSEA. The CDR3 is made up of 11 amino acids. The CDR3 DNA sequence: TGCAGCGTCGAGAACACCGGGGAGCTGTTTTTT. Translating it yields CSVENTGELFF.

This clonotype came up many times. This chain uses TRBV12-3 or TRBV12-4 with TRBJ2-7, with unresolved D. V gave up 4 bases and J gave up 0 bases, with 10 bases separating them. The CDR3 spans 14 residues. CDR3 in amino acids: CASSSRSYSYEQYF. The CDR3 DNA follows: TGTGCCAGCAGTTCCAGGTCATACTCCTACGAGCAGTACTTC.

This clonotype was seen repeatedly, ten times or more. This chain joins TRBV29-1 and TRBJ2-5; a possible D gene is TRBD1 (8 bases). V was shortened by 1 base and J by 10 bases, with 19 bases between the two germline ends. Germline V gene lookup returns CDR1 SQVTM and CDR2 ANQGSEA. This CDR3 comprises 14 residues. CDR3 coding DNA: TGCAGCGTTGAAGTTGTAGGACAGGGAGGGGACCAGTACTTC. This codes for CSVEVVGQGGDQYF.

This clonotype came up a few times. The V and J genes are TRBV29-1 and TRBJ1-1, with D possibly TRBD1 on 5 matching bases. With 7 bases removed from V and 1 base from J, the gap between germline ends came to 13 bases. Germline V gives CDR1 SQVTM, CDR2 ANQGSEA. The CDR3 is 13 residues long. CDR3 sequence: CSAAGGTNTEAFF. The DNA for the CDR3 is TGCAGCGCAGCGGGAGGGACGAACACTGAAGCTTTCTTT. Drawing the rest from reference TRBV29-1 and TRBJ1-1, the complete variable domain is SAVISQKPSRDICQRGTSLTIQCQVDSQVTMMFWYRQQPGQSLTLIATANQGSEATYESGFVIDKFPISRPNLTFSTLTVSNMSPEDSSIYLCSAAGGTNTEAFFGQGTRLTVV.

This clonotype was counted ten times or more. The chain joins TRBV28 to TRBJ2-5; tentatively, D is TRBD2 (5 bases). This CDR3 contains 13 residues. Per the germline V gene, CDR1 is MDHEN and CDR2 is SYDVKM. Deletions cut 2 bases from V and 4 bases from J, with 8 bases between. This CDR3 is CASSLRGSETQYF. The CDR3 nucleotides are TGTGCCAGCAGTTTAAGAGGGTCAGAGACCCAGTACTTC.

This clonotype came up many times. Written as DNA, the CDR3 is TGTGCCAGCAGCTGGACCGGGGAGCTGTTTTTT. Translation gives CASSWTGELFF. The J gene is TRBJ2-2, the V gene TRBV6-6; D not certain. The germline V gene encodes CDR1 MNHNY and CDR2 SVGAGI (reference sequence). The length of the CDR3 is 11 residues. The V and J ends lost 6 bases and 5 bases respectively, with 4 bases between them.

This clonotype has at least ten counts. V is TRBV7-8 and J is TRBJ2-3; TRBD2 matches at 9 bases. Germline CDR1 reads SGHVS; CDR2 reads FQNEAQ. Trimming removed 4 bases from V and 4 bases from J; junction bases left unmatched: 9. The CDR3 runs 16 residues. CDR3 DNA sequence: TGTGCCAGCAGCTCATCCTTAGCGGGAGTATCAGATACGCAGTATTTT. Protein sequence: CASSSSLAGVSDTQYF.

This clonotype was counted at least ten times. The chain is built from TRBV29-1 and TRBJ2-2, with D uncertain. The length of the CDR3 is 12 residues. The germline V gene has CDR1 SQVTM and CDR2 ANQGSEA. V was pared by 5 bases and J by 0 bases, with 4 bases between. The CDR3 DNA reads as TGCAGCGTTCCCGCGAACACCGGGGAGCTGTTTTTT. It yields the protein CSVPANTGELFF.

This clonotype was observed at least ten times. The chain combines TRBV10-3 with TRBJ1-3; a weak D match, TRBD1 (6 bases). V was trimmed by 5 bases and J by 0 bases, leaving 14 bases between them. Germline CDR1 reads ENHRY; CDR2 reads SYGVKD. This CDR3 contains 16 residues. CDR3 in amino acids: CAISSQGSRSGNTIYF. In DNA, the CDR3 is TGTGCCATCAGTTCACAGGGTTCCCGCTCTGGAAACACCATATATTTT.

This clonotype was counted at least ten times. The gene calls are TRBV12-3 or TRBV12-4 and TRBJ2-7; possible D gene TRBD1, 6 bases. CDR3 size: 14 residues. Trimming cost V 5 bases and J 4 bases, with 15 bases left between them. DNA for the CDR3: TGTGCCAGCAGTCCTTCAGAAAGGGGGTACGAGCAGTACTTC. Amino acid sequence: CASSPSERGYEQYF.

Note on this clonotype: A read error may be the cause here, since a much bigger clone is one base away. This chain connects TRBV4-1 to TRBJ2-7; D gene uncertain. Trimming left V 2 bases short and J 0 bases short, with 11 bases between. This CDR3 is 15 amino acids long. CDR1 is MGHRA, CDR2 YSYEKL, per germline. The CDR3 loop is CASSQYGLGSYEQYF. The DNA of the CDR3 is TGCGCCAGCAGCCAATATGGGTTAGGCTCCTACGAGCAGTACTTC.